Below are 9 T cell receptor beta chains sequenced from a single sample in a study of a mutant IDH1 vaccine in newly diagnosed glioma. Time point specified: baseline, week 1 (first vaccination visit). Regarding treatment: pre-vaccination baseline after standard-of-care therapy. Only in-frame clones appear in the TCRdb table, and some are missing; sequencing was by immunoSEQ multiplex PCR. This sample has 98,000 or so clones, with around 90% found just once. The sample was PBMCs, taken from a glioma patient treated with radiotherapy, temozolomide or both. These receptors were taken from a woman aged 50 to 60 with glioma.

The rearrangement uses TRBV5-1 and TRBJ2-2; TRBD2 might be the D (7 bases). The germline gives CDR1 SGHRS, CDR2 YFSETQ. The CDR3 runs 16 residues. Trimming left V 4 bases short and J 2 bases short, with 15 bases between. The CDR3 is CASSALGGVNTGELFF. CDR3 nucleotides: TGCGCCAGCAGCGCGCTAGGGGGGGTTAACACCGGGGAGCTGTTTTTT. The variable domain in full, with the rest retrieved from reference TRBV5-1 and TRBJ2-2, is KAGVTQTPRYLIKTRGQQVTLSCSPISGHRSVSWYQQTPGQGLQFLFEYFSETQRNKGNFPGRFSGRQFSNSRSEMNVSTLELGDSALYLCASSALGGVNTGELFFGEGSRLTVL.

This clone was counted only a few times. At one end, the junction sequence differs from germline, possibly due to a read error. CDR3 bases: TGTGCTAGCAGCATAAGCGGGGTACAGTACTTC. The encoded protein is CASSISGVQYF. The V call is TRBV7-7, the J call TRBJ2-4, with 7 bases identical to TRBD2. CDR1 and CDR2 (germline): SSHAT, FNYEAQ (reference sequence). CDR3 length: 11 amino acids.

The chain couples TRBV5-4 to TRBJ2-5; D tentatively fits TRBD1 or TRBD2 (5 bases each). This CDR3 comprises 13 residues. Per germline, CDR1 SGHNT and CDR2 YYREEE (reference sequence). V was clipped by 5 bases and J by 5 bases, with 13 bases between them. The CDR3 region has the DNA TGTGCCAGCAGTCGGGACGAGCGGGAGACCCAGTACTTC. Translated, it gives CASSRDERETQYF.

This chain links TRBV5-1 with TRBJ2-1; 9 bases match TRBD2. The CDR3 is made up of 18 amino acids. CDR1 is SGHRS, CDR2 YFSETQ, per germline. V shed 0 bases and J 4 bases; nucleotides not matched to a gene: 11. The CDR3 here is CASSLESSGRPLYNEQFF. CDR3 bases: TGCGCCAGCAGCTTGGAGTCGAGCGGGAGGCCTCTGTACAATGAGCAGTTCTTC.

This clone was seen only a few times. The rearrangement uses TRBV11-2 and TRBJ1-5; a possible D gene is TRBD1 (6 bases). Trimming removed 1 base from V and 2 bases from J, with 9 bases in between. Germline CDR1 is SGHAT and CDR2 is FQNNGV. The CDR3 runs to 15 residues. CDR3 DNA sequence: TGTGCCAGCAGCTTAGGCGGGGGCGGCAATCAGCCCCAGCATTTT. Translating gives CASSLGGGGNQPQHF. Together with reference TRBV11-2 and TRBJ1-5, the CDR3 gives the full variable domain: EAGVAQSPRYKIIEKRQSVAFWCNPISGHATLYWYQQILGQGPKLLIQFQNNGVVDDSQLPKDRFSAERLKGVDSTLKIQPAKLEDSAVYLCASSLGGGGNQPQHFGDGTRLSIL.

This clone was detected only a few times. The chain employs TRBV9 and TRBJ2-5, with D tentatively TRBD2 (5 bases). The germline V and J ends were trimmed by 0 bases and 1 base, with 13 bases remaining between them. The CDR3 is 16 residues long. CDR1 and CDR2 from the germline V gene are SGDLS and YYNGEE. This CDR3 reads CASSVGGRGGQETQYF. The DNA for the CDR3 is TGTGCCAGCAGCGTAGGGGGTCGGGGTGGCCAAGAGACCCAGTACTTC.

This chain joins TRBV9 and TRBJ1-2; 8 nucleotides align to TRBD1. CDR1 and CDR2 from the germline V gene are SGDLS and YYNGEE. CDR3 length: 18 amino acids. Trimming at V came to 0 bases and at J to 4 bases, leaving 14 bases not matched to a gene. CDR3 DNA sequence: TGTGCCAGCAGCGTAGCTCAGGGGGCAGGGGCCCGTGGCTATGGCTACACCTTC. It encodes CASSVAQGAGARGYGYTF.

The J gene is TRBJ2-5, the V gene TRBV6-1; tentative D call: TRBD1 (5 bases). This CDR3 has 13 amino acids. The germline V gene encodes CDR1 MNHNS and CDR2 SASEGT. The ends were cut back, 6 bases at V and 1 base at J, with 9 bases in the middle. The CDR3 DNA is TGTGCCAGCAGACAGACAGTCCAAGAGACCCAGTACTTC. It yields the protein CASRQTVQETQYF.

For the CDR3, the DNA is TGCGCCAGCAGCCGCTCTTTTGGTACTGAGCAGTTCTTC. This gives the protein CASSRSFGTEQFF. The chain links TRBV10-1 to TRBJ2-1; D unresolved. V dropped 6 bases and J dropped 9 bases, with 15 bases sitting between them. The CDR3 consists of 13 residues. CDR1 WNHNN and CDR2 SYGVQD come from the germline V gene (reference sequence).